This is a list of T cell receptor beta chains from one sample in a study of shared clonotypes between healthy human individuals. Clones were read by immunoSEQ multiplex PCR, and TCRdb kept only the in-frame ones, dropping some. The table lists a few million clones, approximately 95% of them singletons. The specimen sequenced was naive CD4+ T cells from PBMCs. The receptors derive from a man aged 18 to 29 in good health. Some clones in this sample may be carry-over from other donors' samples. Each CDR3 is given with its conserved first and last residue. The D gene is left open where the match is weak. Expanded clones get a size class; other rows say once, few or many, or leave the size out.

v_gene,j_gene,d_gene,abundance,CDR3nt,CDR3aa
TRBV10-3,TRBJ2-1,TRBD2,.,TGTGCCATCAGTGAGGGGACTAGCGGCGAGCAGTTCTTC,CAISEGTSGEQFF
TRBV9,TRBJ1-1,TRBD1,few,TGTGCCAGCAGCGTAGGGAGGGGGCAAAGTGAAGCTTTCTTT,CASSVGRGQSEAFF
TRBV6-1,TRBJ2-7,TRBD1,.,TGTGCCAGCAGCGCCGGACAGGTCTACGAGCAGTACTTC,CASSAGQVYEQYF
TRBV6-1,TRBJ2-3,.,.,TGTGCCAGCACTCGGACTCCCCGAGGTACAGATACGCAGTATTTT,CASTRTPRGTDTQYF
TRBV11-1,TRBJ2-7,.,.,TGTGCCAGCAGCGCGGGGCTTGACTACGAGCAGTACTTC,CASSAGLDYEQYF
TRBV5-1,TRBJ2-5,TRBD2,once,TGCGCCAGCAGCTTGCCAGCGGGAGATCAAGAGACCCAGTACTTC,CASSLPAGDQETQYF
TRBV5-1,TRBJ2-3,.,.,TGCGCCAGCAGCTTGCTCGCCACCACGGCAGATACGCAGTATTTT,CASSLLATTADTQYF
TRBV28,TRBJ1-3,.,.,TGTGCCAGCAGTCAATGGTCCCTCTACCTATTAAACACCATATATTTT,CASSQWSLYLLNTIYF
TRBV11-2,TRBJ2-2,TRBD2,.,TGTGCCAGCAGCTTCGGGGTAGCGGGTAACACCGGGGAGCTGTTTTTT,CASSFGVAGNTGELFF
TRBV9,TRBJ1-2,.,.,TGTGCCAGCAGCGGCAGGAACTATGGCTACACCTTC,CASSGRNYGYTF
TRBV15,TRBJ1-1,.,.,TGTGCCACCAGCAGAAAAAGGTCCTTGAACACTGAAGCTTTCTTT,CATSRKRSLNTEAFF
TRBV6-6,TRBJ1-1,TRBD1,.,TGTGCCAGCAGTGCGGACAGGGGAACTGAAGCTTTCTTT,CASSADRGTEAFF
TRBV18,TRBJ2-7,.,.,TGTGCCAGCTCACCGCCTGGATCTTACGAGCAGTACTTC,CASSPPGSYEQYF
TRBV5-1,TRBJ2-7,TRBD2,.,TGCGCCAGCAGCCCGATGACTAGCGGTTCAGCCTACGAGCAGTACTTC,CASSPMTSGSAYEQYF
TRBV30,TRBJ1-2,.,few,TGTGCCTGGAGTGTACGGGACTATGGCTACACCTTC,CAWSVRDYGYTF
TRBV7-3,TRBJ1-3,.,few,TGTGCCAGCAGCTTATCGAGCGCCGCTGGAAACACCATATATTTT,CASSLSSAAGNTIYF
TRBV5-1,TRBJ2-6,.,.,TGCGCCAGCAGCCCCCAGGGAAGCCCTGGGGCCAACGTCCTGACTTTC,CASSPQGSPGANVLTF
TRBV5-1,TRBJ1-2,TRBD1,.,TGCGCCAGCACCTGGGACAGTGCTAACTATGGCTACACCTTC,CASTWDSANYGYTF
TRBV7-9,TRBJ1-3,.,.,TGTGCCAGCAGCTTAGGGTCGGAGGACACCATATATTTT,CASSLGSEDTIYF
TRBV7-8,TRBJ2-6,TRBD1,.,TGTGCCAGCAGCTTTAGGACAGGGGGGACTGGGGCCAACGTCCTGACTTTC,CASSFRTGGTGANVLTF
TRBV6-7,TRBJ2-1,.,.,TGTGCCAGCACCTCACCCCCAACAAGGGAACACATAGGACCATCCTACAATGAGCAGTTCTTC,CASTSPPTREHIGPSYNEQFF
TRBV30,TRBJ1-2,.,.,TGTGCCTGCGGCGAGGGACATGGTGATGGCTACACCTTC,CACGEGHGDGYTF
TRBV4-1,TRBJ2-3,TRBD2,.,TGCGCCAGCACCCTAGATCCGGTTTTTGGGACTAGCGGGAGGGGGCCCCGGGATACGCAGTATTTT,CASTLDPVFGTSGRGPRDTQYF
TRBV6-5,TRBJ2-1,TRBD2,.,TGTGCCAGCAGTGTTTGGGGGGGCAATGAGCAGTTCTTC,CASSVWGGNEQFF
TRBV6-5,TRBJ2-3,.,.,TGTGCCAGCAGTTTAGGGGGAGATACGCAGTATTTT,CASSLGGDTQYF
TRBV5-8,TRBJ1-2,TRBD1,.,TGTGCCAGCAGCTCGACAGGGAGCGATGGCTACACCTTC,CASSSTGSDGYTF
TRBV19,TRBJ1-1,.,.,TGTGCCAGTAGTATAGTTGGTATGAACACTGAAGCTTTCTTT,CASSIVGMNTEAFF
TRBV14,TRBJ2-2,TRBD1,once,TGTGCCAGCAGCCCATACAGGGGGAGTAACACCGGGGAGCTGTTTTTT,CASSPYRGSNTGELFF
TRBV7-3,TRBJ1-1,TRBD1,.,TGTGCCAGCAGCTTGACAGGGGGCAGTTCTGAAGCTTTCTTT,CASSLTGGSSEAFF
TRBV10-3,TRBJ1-1,TRBD1,.,TGTGCCATCATCAAACACCCGGGACAGGGGGCAGGAGGCACTGAAGCTTTCTTT,CAIIKHPGQGAGGTEAFF
TRBV4-2,TRBJ2-7,TRBD2,.,TGTGCCAGCAGCTACCTGAGCGGGAGGGCAAACGAGCAGTACTTC,CASSYLSGRANEQYF
TRBV4-3,TRBJ2-7,.,.,TGCGCCAGCAGCCAAGAAAGTTGGACGAGAGGGGATTCCTACGAGCAGTACTTC,CASSQESWTRGDSYEQYF
TRBV7-2,TRBJ1-3,.,.,TGTGCCAGCAGCCAGGACAGCTCCTCTGGAAACACCATATATTTT,CASSQDSSSGNTIYF
TRBV6-5,TRBJ2-1,.,.,TGTGCCAGCAGTTACACCCGCGGTCACAATGAGCAGTTCTTC,CASSYTRGHNEQFF
TRBV2,TRBJ1-5,.,.,TGTGCCAGCACTACGGGGAGCAATCAGCCCCAGCATTTT,CASTTGSNQPQHF
TRBV28,TRBJ2-1,TRBD2,.,TGTGCCACCAGGGAGAGCGGGGCCTCCTACAATGAGCAGTTCTTC,CATRESGASYNEQFF
TRBV7-9,TRBJ1-2,TRBD1,.,TGTGCCAGCAGCGACACAGGGGACTATGGCTACACCTTC,CASSDTGDYGYTF
TRBV30,TRBJ2-4,TRBD1,.,TGTGCCTGGGCCCCCTTTGACAGGGCTGAATGGGCCTCGTACTTC,CAWAPFDRAEWASYF
TRBV19,TRBJ1-1,.,.,TGTGCCAGTAGTCCTCCCGTGGGCCCCGGGACTGAAGCTTTCTTT,CASSPPVGPGTEAFF
TRBV6-1,TRBJ2-4,.,.,TGTGCCAGCAGTGAAAATCGGGGAAACATTCAGTACTTC,CASSENRGNIQYF
TRBV18,TRBJ2-1,.,.,TGTGCCAGCTCACCATCAATAATAGGCTACAATGAGCAGTTCTTC,CASSPSIIGYNEQFF
TRBV30,TRBJ2-1,TRBD2,once,TGTGCCTGGAGTGGACTAGCTTACAATGAGCAGTTCTTC,CAWSGLAYNEQFF
TRBV19,TRBJ1-2,TRBD1,.,TGTGCCAGTAGTCTTTCAGGGGGAACAAACTATGGCTACACCTTC,CASSLSGGTNYGYTF
TRBV4-2,TRBJ2-2,.,.,TGTGCCAGCCAGACTAGTCGGAACACCGGGGAGCTGTTTTTT,CASQTSRNTGELFF
TRBV4-2,TRBJ1-3,.,.,TGTGCCAGCAGCCCACAGCTAGCCGAGTCAGTGGCTGGAAACACCATATATTTT,CASSPQLAESVAGNTIYF
TRBV28,TRBJ1-2,.,.,TGTGCCAGCGCCCCCTCCGGTGTGGGCTATGGCTACACCTTC,CASAPSGVGYGYTF
TRBV5-1,TRBJ2-2,TRBD1,.,TGCGCCAGTTCCGGGACAGATAACACCGGGGAGCTGTTTTTT,CASSGTDNTGELFF
TRBV9,TRBJ2-3,TRBD2,once,TGTGCCAGCAGCCAAGGGGTAGCGGGGTACACAGATACGCAGTATTTT,CASSQGVAGYTDTQYF
TRBV6-6,TRBJ1-5,.,.,TGTGCCAGCAGTTACCACAGGGATAATCAGCCCCAGCATTTT,CASSYHRDNQPQHF
TRBV7-3,TRBJ2-6,TRBD1,.,TGTGCCAGCAGCATGACAGGGGGATATGGGGCCAACGTCCTGACTTTC,CASSMTGGYGANVLTF
TRBV7-2,TRBJ1-2,.,.,TGTGCCAGCAGCTCGCGGACCGGGGCGGTTTGGAGCTACACCTTC,CASSSRTGAVWSYTF
TRBV10-3,TRBJ2-3,.,.,TGTGCCATCAGAGGGTTTGACACAGATACGCAGTATTTT,CAIRGFDTDTQYF
TRBV5-1,TRBJ1-1,.,few,TGCGCCAGCACGGGGGAGACTGAAGCTTTCTTT,CASTGETEAFF